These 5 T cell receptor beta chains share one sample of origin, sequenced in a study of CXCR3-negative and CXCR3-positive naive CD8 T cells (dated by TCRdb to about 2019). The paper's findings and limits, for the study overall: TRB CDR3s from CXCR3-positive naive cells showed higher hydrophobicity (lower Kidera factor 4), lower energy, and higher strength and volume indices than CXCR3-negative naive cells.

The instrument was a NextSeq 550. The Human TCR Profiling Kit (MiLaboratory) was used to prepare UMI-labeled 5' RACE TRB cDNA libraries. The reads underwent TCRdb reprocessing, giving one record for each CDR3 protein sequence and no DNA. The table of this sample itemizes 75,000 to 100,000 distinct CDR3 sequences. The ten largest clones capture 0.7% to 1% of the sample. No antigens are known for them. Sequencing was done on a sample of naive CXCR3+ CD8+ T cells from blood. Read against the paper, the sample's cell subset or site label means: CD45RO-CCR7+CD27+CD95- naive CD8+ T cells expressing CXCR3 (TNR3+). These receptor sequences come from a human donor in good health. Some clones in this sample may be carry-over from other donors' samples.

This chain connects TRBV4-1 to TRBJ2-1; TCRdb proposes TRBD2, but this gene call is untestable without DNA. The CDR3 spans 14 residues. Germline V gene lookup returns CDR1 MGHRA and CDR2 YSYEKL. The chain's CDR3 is CASSQAGGIDEQFF.

The CDR3 loop is CASSEGVSTLNTGELFF. This sequence joins TRBV7-9 and TRBJ2-2. This CDR3 has 17 residues. Germline CDR1 and CDR2: SEHNR and FQNEAQ (reference sequence).

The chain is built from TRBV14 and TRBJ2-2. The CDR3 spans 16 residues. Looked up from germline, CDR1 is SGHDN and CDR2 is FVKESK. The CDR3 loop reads CASSQGEGFYTGELFF.

CDR3 loop: CARMDGTDTQYF. This rearrangement joins TRBV10-1 to TRBJ2-3. The germline gives CDR1 WNHNN, CDR2 SYGVQD (reference sequence). This CDR3 has 12 amino acids.

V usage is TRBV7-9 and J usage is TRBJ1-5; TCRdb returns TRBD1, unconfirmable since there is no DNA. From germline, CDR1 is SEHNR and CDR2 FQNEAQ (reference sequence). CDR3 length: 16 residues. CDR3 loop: CASSWGIRGDNQPQHF.